The present entry profiles one T cell receptor (beta chain) with its context. Its specificity is not known. The sample is drawn from a study of T cell responses to AZD1222 COVID-19 vaccine. Findings and limits, study-wide: CD4 TCRs associated with vaccination spanned spike, dominating at 160-218 and 743-854. Within unmutated variant regions lay the reported targets of nearly half of spike-specific TCRs. Females made up more of the donors, who were largely white British, and clonal diversity may have come out too low. No repertoire was sampled before or during the peak T cell response, only after it.

Method: immunoSEQ multiplex PCR; TCRdb's copy keeps in-frame clones and lacks some. The table records approximately 150,000 clones, approximately 93% of them present only once. Specimen: peripheral blood, collected 28 days after the second AZD1222 dose. The clonotype originates from an adult who received the AZD1222 COVID-19 vaccine.

CDR3 sequence reads: CASSWAENSPLHF. The CDR3 DNA follows: TGTGCCAGCAGCTGGGCAGAGAATTCACCCCTCCACTTT. The J gene is TRBJ1-6, the V gene TRBV9; no clear D. Germline CDR1 reads SGDLS; CDR2 reads YYNGEE. Trimming left V 4 bases short and J 7 bases short, with 9 bases between. The CDR3 covers 13 residues.